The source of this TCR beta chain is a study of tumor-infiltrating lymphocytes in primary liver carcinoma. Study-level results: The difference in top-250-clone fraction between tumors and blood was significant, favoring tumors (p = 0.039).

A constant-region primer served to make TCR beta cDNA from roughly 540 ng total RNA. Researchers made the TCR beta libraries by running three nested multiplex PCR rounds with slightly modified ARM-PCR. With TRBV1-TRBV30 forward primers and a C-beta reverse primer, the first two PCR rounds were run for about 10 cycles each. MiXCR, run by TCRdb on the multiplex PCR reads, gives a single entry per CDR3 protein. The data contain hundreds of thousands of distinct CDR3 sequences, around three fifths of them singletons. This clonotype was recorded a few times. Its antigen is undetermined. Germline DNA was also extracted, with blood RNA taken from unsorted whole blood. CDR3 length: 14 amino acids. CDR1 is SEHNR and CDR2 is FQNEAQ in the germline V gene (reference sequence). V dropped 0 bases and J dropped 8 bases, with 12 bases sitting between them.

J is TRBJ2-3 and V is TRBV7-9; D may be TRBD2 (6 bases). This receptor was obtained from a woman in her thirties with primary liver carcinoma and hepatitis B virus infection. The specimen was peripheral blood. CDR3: CASSLAEGRSTQYF. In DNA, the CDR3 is TGTGCCAGCAGCTTAGCAGAGGGGAGGAGTACGCAGTATTTT. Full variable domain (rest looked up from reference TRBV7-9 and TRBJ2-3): DTGVSQNPRHKITKRGQNVTFRCDPISEHNRLYWYRQTLGQGPEFLTYFQNEAQLEKSRLLSDRFSAERPKGSFSTLEIQRTEQGDSAMYLCASSLAEGRSTQYFGPGTRLTVL.